This T cell receptor beta chain was captured by sequencing in a study of T cells in Graves' hyperthyroidism and ophthalmopathy. Thyroid ultrasound, orbital computed tomography, clinical symptoms, and serum thyroxine and TRAb underpinned diagnoses. TCR beta CDR3 regions were amplified from RNA transcripts. HTBI primers were used for first-round RT-PCR of the TCR CDR3. TCRdb reprocessed the multiplex PCR reads with MiXCR, giving one entry per CDR3 protein. The sample holds 250,000 to 300,000 distinct CDR3 sequences, about an eighth seen once. Germline V gives CDR1 ENHRY, CDR2 SYGVKD. V was pared by 6 bases and J by 1 base, with 9 bases between. There are 13 residues in the CDR3. As to this clonotype: Its antigen is unknown.

Whole-study results and caveats: Most expanded thyroid clonotypes above 0.001 recurred in blood. In validation, the model predicted ophthalmopathy. These predictions came a median roughly six months before onset.

Sample: blood. This sequence was found in a woman aged 30 to 39 with Graves' hyperthyroidism that later progressed to Graves' ophthalmopathy. The rearrangement joins TRBV10-3 to TRBJ1-1, with a tentative D call TRBD1 (5 bases). CDR3: CAIRGTENTEAFF. The CDR3 DNA follows: TGTGCCATCAGGGGGACGGAGAACACTGAAGCTTTCTTT.